Presented here are 9 T cell receptor beta chains from one specimen sequenced in a study of response to subunit inactivated influenza vaccine. TCRdb re-called the RT-PCR reads with MiXCR, one entry per CDR3 protein. Of approximately 500,000 distinct CDR3 sequences detected, 13% appear once; the ten largest clones hold over 10%. Sequencing was performed on PBMCs from blood, taken around seven weeks after vaccination. Receptor source: a man between 50 and 59 years old who received an inactivated influenza vaccine.

In its sample, this clonotype was seen a few times. J is TRBJ1-1 and V is TRBV10-3, with D perhaps TRBD1 (6 bases). This CDR3 has 13 amino acids. V was cut by 2 bases and J by 6 bases, with 10 bases left in between. Germline V gene lookup returns CDR1 ENHRY and CDR2 SYGVKD. CDR3 residues: CAISETGGAEAFF. The CDR3 coding sequence is TGTGCCATCAGTGAGACCGGGGGCGCTGAAGCTTTCTTT.

The chain recombines TRBV9 with TRBJ2-2; D possibly uses TRBD1 or TRBD2 (5 bases each). Trimming cost V 1 base and J 3 bases, with 13 bases left between them. Germline assignment: CDR1 SGDLS and CDR2 YYNGEE. This CDR3 region has 16 residues. The CDR3 reads CASSVSTGTDTGELFF. The CDR3 DNA reads as TGTGCCAGCAGCGTATCAACCGGGACGGACACCGGGGAGCTGTTTTTT.

This clonotype appeared many times. This sequence joins TRBV20-1 and TRBJ2-1; D perhaps matches TRBD2 (5 bases). Per the germline V gene, CDR1 is DFQATT and CDR2 is SNEGSKA (reference sequence). Trimming removed 5 bases at V and 4 bases at J, with 12 bases between. The length of the CDR3 is 13 residues. This CDR3 is CSAWAGGYNEQFF. The CDR3 region has the DNA TGCAGTGCTTGGGCCGGCGGGTACAATGAGCAGTTCTTC.

The chain is built from TRBV6-1 and TRBJ1-1, with D maybe TRBD1 (6 bases). Germline-derived CDR1 and CDR2 are MNHNS and SASEGT. V shed 3 bases and J shed 4 bases, with 15 bases lying between them. The CDR3 is 15 residues long. The CDR3 loop reads CASSDPGGLSTEAFF. The CDR3 DNA sequence: TGTGCCAGCAGTGATCCTGGGGGGCTGAGCACTGAAGCTTTCTTT.

The CDR3 nucleotides read TGTGCCAGCACCGGCGGGAGGGCCGTCGCAGATACGCAGTATTTT. Amino acids: CASTGGRAVADTQYF. This sequence joins TRBV6-1 and TRBJ2-3, with 9 bases identical to TRBD2. V was clipped by 7 bases and J by 4 bases; unmatched bases: 9. This CDR3 region has 15 residues. The germline V gene encodes CDR1 MNHNS and CDR2 SASEGT.

This clonotype was picked up many times. The genes are TRBV4-3 and TRBJ1-1; no clear D gene. CDR3 length: 15 amino acids. Trimming took off 0 bases at V and 3 bases at J, with 11 bases between the two ends. CDR1 LGHNA and CDR2 YSLEER come from the germline V gene. The CDR3 reads CASSQDWAGYTEAFF. CDR3 sequence (DNA): TGCGCCAGCAGCCAAGACTGGGCGGGGTACACTGAAGCTTTCTTT.

V is TRBV20-1 and J is TRBJ2-1; TRBD2 agrees at 9 bases. Trimming at V came to 6 bases and at J to 4 bases, leaving 10 bases not matched to a gene. Germline V CDR1 and CDR2: DFQATT, SNEGSKA (reference sequence). There are 15 residues in the CDR3. The CDR3 reads CSARRQRGEYNEQFF. The CDR3 bases are TGCAGTGCCCGGCGCCAGCGGGGGGAATACAATGAGCAGTTCTTC.

J is TRBJ2-3 and V is TRBV18; maybe TRBD2 (6 bases). The CDR3 spans 15 residues. Germline values: CDR1 KGHSH, CDR2 LQKENI. Trimming stripped 3 bases from V and 1 base from J, with 11 bases between. CDR3 amino acids: CASSPPTGGTDTQYF. The CDR3 DNA is TGTGCCAGCTCACCCCCGACGGGGGGCACAGATACGCAGTATTTT.

The sample holds a few counts of this clonotype. The rearrangement uses TRBV28 and TRBJ2-3; TRBD2 matches 11 bases. Germline loops: CDR1 MDHEN, CDR2 SYDVKM. Trimming at V came to 2 bases and at J to 0 bases, leaving 10 bases not matched to a gene. There are 19 residues in the CDR3. The CDR3 nucleotides are TGTGCCAGCAGTTTAGGGCTAGCGGGAGGACCTTTAAGCACAGATACGCAGTATTTT. It specifies CASSLGLAGGPLSTDTQYF.